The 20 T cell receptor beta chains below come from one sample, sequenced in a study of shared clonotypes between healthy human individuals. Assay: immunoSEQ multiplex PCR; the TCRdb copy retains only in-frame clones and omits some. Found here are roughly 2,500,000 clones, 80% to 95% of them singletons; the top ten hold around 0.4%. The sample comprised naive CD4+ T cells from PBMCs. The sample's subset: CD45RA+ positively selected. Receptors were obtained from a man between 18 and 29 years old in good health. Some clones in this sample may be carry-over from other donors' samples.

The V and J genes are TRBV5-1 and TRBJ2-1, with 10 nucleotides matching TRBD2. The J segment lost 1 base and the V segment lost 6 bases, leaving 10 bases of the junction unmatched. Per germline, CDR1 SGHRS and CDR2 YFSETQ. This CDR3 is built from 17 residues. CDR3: CASMASGSLGSYNEQFF. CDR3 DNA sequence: TGCGCCAGCATGGCTAGCGGGAGTTTGGGGTCCTACAATGAGCAGTTCTTC.

CDR3 loop: CSVGLNGGGNLEQYF. As DNA, the CDR3 is TGCAGCGTTGGCCTCAATGGCGGGGGCAATCTCGAGCAGTACTTC. This sequence joins TRBV29-1 and TRBJ2-7, with D perhaps TRBD2 (7 bases). Germline CDR1 and CDR2: SQVTM and ANQGSEA. CDR3 length: 15 residues. Trimming stripped 4 bases from V and 6 bases from J, with 22 bases between.

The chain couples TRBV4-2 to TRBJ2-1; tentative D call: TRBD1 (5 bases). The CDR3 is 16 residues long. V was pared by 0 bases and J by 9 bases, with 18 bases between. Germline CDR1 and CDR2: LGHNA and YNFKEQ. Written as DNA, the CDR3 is TGTGCCAGCAGCCAAGATTGGCAACAGGCCTCCATTGAGCAGTTCTTC. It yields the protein CASSQDWQQASIEQFF.

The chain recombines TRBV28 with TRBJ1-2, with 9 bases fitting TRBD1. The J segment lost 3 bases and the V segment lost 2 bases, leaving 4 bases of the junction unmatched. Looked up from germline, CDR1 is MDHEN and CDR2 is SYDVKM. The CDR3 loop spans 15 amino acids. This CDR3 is CASSLETGGDYGYTF. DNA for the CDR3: TGTGCCAGCAGTTTAGAAACAGGGGGCGACTATGGCTACACCTTC.

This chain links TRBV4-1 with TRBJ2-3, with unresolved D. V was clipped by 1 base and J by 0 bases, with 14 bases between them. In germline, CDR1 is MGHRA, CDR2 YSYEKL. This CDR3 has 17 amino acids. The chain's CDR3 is CASSQGPFRASTDTQYF. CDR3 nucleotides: TGCGCCAGCAGCCAAGGTCCTTTCCGGGCTAGCACAGATACGCAGTATTTT.

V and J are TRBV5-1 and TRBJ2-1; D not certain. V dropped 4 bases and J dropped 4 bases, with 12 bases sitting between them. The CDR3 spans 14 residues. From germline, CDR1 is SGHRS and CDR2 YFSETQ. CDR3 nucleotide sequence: TGCGCCAGCAGCATGCTAGGACCTTACAATGAGCAGTTCTTC. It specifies CASSMLGPYNEQFF.

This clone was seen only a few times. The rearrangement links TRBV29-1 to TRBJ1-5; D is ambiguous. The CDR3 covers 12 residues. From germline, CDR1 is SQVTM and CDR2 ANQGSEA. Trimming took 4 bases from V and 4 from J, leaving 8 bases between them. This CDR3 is CSVGGKNQPQHF. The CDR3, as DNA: TGCAGCGTTGGGGGTAAGAATCAGCCCCAGCATTTT.

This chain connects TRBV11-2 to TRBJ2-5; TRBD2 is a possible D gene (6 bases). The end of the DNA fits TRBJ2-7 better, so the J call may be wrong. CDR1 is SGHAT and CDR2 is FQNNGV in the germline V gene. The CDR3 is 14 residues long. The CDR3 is CASSFTSRTYEQYF. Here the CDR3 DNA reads TGTGCCAGCAGCTTTACTAGCCGAACCTACGAGCAGTACTTC.

The DNA of the CDR3 is TGTGCCAGCAGCCGTCAGCGGGAGCCCGGGGAGCTGTTTTTT. Residues: CASSRQREPGELFF. The chain combines TRBV4-2 with TRBJ2-2; 8 nucleotides match TRBD2. V lost 4 bases to trimming and J lost 6 bases; unmatched junction nucleotides: 4. The CDR3 is made up of 14 amino acids. Per germline, CDR1 LGHNA and CDR2 YNFKEQ.

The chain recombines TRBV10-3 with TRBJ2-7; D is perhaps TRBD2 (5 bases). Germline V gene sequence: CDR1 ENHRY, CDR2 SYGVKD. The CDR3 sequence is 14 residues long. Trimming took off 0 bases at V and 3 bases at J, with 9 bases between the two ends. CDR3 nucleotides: TGTGCCATCAGTGAGTCGATAGGGAGCTACGAGCAGTACTTC. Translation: CAISESIGSYEQYF.

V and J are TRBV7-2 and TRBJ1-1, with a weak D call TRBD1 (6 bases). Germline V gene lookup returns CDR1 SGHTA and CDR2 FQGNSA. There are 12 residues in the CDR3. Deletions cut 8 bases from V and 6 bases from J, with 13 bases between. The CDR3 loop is CASRLGGAEAFF. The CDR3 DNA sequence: TGTGCCAGCCGGCTAGGGGGGGCTGAAGCTTTCTTT.

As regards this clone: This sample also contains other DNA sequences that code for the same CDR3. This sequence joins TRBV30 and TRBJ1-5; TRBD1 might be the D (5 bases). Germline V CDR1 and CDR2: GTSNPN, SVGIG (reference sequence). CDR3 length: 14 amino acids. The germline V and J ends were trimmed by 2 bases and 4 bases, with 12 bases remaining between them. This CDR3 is CAWSRGGGNQPQHF. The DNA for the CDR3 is TGTGCCTGGAGTAGGGGAGGAGGTAATCAGCCCCAGCATTTT.

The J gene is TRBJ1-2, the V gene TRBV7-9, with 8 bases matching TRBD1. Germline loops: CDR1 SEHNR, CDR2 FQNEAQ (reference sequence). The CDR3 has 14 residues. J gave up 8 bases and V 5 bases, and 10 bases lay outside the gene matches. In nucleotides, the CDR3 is TGTGCCAGCAGCCTCGGACAGGGCGGTAGGGGCTACACCTTC. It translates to CASSLGQGGRGYTF.

This CDR3 is CASSTGDNDNSPLHF. For the CDR3, the DNA is TGCGCCAGCAGCACCGGGGACAACGATAATTCACCCCTCCACTTT. V gene TRBV5-1 combines with J gene TRBJ1-6, with D possibly TRBD1 on 6 matching bases. Trimming removed 4 bases at V and 5 bases at J, with 13 bases between. Germline V gene lookup returns CDR1 SGHRS and CDR2 YFSETQ. CDR3 size: 15 residues.

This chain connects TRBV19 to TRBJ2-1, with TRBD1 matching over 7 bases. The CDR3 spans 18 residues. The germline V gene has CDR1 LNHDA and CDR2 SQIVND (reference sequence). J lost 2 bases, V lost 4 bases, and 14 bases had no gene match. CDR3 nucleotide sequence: TGTGCCAGTAGTACACCACCCGCGACAGGGCGCGCCTACAATGAGCAGTTCTTC. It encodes CASSTPPATGRAYNEQFF.

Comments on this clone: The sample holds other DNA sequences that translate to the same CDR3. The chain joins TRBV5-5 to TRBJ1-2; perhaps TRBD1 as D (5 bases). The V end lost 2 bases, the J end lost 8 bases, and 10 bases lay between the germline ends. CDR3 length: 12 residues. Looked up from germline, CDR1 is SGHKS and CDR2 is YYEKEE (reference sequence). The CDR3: CASSFQGPGYTF. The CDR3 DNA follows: TGTGCCAGCAGCTTCCAGGGTCCGGGCTACACCTTC.

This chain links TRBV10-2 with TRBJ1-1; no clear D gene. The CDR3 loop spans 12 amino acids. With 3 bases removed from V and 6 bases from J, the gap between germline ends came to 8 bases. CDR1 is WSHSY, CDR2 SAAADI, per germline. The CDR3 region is CASSEGGSEAFF. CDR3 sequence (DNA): TGCGCCAGCAGTGAAGGTGGCTCTGAAGCTTTCTTT.

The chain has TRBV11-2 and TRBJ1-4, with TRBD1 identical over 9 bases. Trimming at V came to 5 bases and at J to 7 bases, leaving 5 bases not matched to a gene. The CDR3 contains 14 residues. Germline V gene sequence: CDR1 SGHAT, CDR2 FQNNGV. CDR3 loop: CASSPGQGGEKLFF. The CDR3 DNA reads TGTGCCAGCAGCCCGGGACAGGGAGGTGAAAAACTGTTTTTT.

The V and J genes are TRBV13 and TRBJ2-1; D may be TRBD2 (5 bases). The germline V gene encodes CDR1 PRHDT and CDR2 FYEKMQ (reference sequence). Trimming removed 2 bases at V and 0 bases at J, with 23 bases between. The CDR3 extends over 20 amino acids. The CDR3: CASSLPGRDFGAASYNEQFF. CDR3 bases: TGTGCCAGCAGCTTACCCGGACGGGATTTTGGAGCGGCCTCCTACAATGAGCAGTTCTTC.

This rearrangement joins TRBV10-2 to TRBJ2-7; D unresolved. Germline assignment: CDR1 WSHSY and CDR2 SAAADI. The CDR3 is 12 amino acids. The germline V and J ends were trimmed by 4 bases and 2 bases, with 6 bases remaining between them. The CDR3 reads CASSGRPYEQYF. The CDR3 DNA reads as TGCGCCAGCAGTGGCCGGCCCTACGAGCAGTACTTC.